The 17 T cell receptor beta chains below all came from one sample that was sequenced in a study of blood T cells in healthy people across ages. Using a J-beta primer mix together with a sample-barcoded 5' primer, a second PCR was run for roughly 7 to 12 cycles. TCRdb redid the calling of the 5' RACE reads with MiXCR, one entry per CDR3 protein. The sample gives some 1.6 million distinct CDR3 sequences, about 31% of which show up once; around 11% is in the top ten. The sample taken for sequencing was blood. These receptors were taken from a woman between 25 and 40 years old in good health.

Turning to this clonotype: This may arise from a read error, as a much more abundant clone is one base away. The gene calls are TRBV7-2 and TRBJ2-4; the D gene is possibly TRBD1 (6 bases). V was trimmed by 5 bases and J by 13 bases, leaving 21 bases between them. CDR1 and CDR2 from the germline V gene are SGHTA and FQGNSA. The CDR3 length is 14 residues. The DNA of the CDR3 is TGTGCCAGCAGCCACGGACAGTTAGGGGTTGCGCAGTACTTC. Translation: CASSHGQLGVAQYF. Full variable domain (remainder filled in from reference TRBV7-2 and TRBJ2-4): GAGVSQSPSNKVTEKGKDVELRCDPISGHTALYWYRQSLGQGLEFLIYFQGNSAPDKSGLPSDRFSAERTGGSVSTLTIQRTQQEDSAVYLCASSHGQLGVAQYFGAGTRLSVL.

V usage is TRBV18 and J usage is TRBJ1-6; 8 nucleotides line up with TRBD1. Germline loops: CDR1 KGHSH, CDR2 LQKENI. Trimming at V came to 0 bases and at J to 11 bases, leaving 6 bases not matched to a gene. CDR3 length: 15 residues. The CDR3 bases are TGTGCCAGCTCACCACCGCAGGGGGCGGTTACACCCCTCCACTTT. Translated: CASSPPQGAVTPLHF. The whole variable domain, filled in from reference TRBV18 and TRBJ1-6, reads NAGVMQNPRHLVRRRGQEARLRCSPMKGHSHVYWYRQLPEEGLKFMVYLQKENIIDESGMPKERFSAEFPKEGPSILRIQQVVRGDSAAYFCASSPPQGAVTPLHFGNGTRLTVT.

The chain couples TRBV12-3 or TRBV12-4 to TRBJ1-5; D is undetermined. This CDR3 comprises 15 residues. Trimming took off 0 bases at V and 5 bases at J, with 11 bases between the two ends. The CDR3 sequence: CASSLAGSLDQPQHF. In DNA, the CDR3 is TGTGCCAGCAGTTTAGCAGGTTCACTTGATCAGCCCCAGCATTTT.

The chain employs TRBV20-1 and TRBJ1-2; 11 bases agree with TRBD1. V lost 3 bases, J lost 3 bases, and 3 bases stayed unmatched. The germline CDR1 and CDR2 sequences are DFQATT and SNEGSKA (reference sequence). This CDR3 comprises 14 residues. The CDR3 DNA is TGCAGTGCTAGTAAGGGACAGGGGGACTATGGCTACACCTTC. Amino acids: CSASKGQGDYGYTF.

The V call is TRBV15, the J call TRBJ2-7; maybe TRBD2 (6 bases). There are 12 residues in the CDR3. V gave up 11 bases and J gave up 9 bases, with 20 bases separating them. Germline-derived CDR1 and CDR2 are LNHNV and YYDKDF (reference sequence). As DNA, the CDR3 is TGTGCCGTCCGGGGGACCGGCGCCGGGCAGTACTTC. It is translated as CAVRGTGAGQYF.

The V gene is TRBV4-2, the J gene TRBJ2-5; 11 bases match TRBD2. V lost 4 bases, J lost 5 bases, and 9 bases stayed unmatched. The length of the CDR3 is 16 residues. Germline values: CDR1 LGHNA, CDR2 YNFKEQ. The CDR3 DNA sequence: TGTGCCAGCAGCCGGACCCTAGCGGGGGGTGGGGAGACCCAGTACTTC. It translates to CASSRTLAGGGETQYF.

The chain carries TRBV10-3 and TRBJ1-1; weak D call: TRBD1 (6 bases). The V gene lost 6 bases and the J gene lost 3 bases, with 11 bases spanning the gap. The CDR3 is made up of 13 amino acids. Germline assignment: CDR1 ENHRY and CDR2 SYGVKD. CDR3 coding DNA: TGTGCCATCAGCAACAGGGTGGACACTGAAGCTTTCTTT. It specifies CAISNRVDTEAFF.

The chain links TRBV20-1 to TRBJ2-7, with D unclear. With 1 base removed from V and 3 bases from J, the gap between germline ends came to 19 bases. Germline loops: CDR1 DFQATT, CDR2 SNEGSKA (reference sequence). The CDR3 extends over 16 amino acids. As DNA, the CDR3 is TGCAGTGCTAGAGGCCGGCCGGGCCAGAACAACTACGAGCAGTACTTC. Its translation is CSARGRPGQNNYEQYF.

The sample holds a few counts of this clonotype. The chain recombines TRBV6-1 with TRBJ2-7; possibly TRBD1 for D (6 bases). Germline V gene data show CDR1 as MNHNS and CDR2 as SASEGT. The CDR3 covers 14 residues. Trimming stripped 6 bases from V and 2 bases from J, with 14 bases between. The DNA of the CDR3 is TGTGCCAGCAGGCCACAGGGTACTACCTACGAGCAGTACTTC. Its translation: CASRPQGTTYEQYF.

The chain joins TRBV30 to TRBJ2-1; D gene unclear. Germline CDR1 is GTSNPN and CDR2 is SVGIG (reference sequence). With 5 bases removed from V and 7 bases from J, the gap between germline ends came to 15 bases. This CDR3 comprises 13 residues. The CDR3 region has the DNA TGTGCCTGGGGGTGGAAGGGCGGAAATGAGCAGTTCTTC. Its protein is CAWGWKGGNEQFF.

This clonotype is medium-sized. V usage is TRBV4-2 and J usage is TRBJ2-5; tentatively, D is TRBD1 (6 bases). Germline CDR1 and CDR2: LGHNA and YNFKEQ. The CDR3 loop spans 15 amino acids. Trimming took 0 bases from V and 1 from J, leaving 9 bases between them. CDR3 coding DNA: TGTGCCAGCAGCCAAGAAATAGGGGGCCAAGAGACCCAGTACTTC. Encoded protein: CASSQEIGGQETQYF.

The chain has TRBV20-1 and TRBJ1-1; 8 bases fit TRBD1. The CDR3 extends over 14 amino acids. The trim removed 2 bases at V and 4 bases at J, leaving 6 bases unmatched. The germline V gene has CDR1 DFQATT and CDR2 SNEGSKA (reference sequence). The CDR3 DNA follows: TGCAGTGCTAGATTCCGGACAGGGAGCACTGAAGCTTTCTTT. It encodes CSARFRTGSTEAFF.

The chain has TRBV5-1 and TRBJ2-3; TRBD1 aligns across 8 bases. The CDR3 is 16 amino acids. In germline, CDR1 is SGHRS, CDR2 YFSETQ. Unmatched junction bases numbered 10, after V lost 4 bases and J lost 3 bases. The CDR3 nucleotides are TGCGCCAGCAGCCTCCTCTCAGGGGGCCTGACAGATACGCAGTATTTT. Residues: CASSLLSGGLTDTQYF.

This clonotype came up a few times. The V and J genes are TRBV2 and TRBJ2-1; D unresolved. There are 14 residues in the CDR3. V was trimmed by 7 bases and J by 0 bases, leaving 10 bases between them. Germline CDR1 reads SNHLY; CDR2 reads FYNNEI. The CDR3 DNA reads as TGTGCCAGCACGAAGGCCGGCTCCTACAATGAGCAGTTCTTC. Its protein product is CASTKAGSYNEQFF.

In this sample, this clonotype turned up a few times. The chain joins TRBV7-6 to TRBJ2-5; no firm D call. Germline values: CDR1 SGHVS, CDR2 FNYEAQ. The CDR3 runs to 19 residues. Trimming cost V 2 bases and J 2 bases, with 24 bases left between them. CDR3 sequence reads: CASSLWWSGRQTLQETQYF. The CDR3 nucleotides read TGTGCCAGCAGCTTATGGTGGTCCGGTCGGCAAACGTTACAAGAGACCCAGTACTTC. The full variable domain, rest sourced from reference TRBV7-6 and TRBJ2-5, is GAGVSQSPRYKVTKRGQDVALRCDPISGHVSLYWYRQALGQGPEFLTYFNYEAQQDKSGLPNDRFSAERPEGSISTLTIQRTEQRDSAMYRCASSLWWSGRQTLQETQYFGPGTRLLVL.

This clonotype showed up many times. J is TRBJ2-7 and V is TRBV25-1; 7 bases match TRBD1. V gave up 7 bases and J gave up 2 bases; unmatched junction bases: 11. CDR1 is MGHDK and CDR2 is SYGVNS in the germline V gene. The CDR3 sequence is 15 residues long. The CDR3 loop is CASIARDSPPYEQYF. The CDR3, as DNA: TGTGCCAGCATCGCTAGGGACAGTCCCCCCTACGAGCAGTACTTC.

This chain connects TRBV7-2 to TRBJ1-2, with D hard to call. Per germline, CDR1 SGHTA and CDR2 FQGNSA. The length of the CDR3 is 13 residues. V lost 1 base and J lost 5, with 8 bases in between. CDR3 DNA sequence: TGTGCCAGCAGCTTAGGGATCCGGTATGGCTACACCTTC. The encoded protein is CASSLGIRYGYTF.